This T cell receptor (beta chain) originates from a study of blood T cell repertoires in COVID-19 (dated by TCRdb to 2019 to 2021). Study-level background: Samples covering the acute and convalescent phases of COVID-19 were provided by collaborators in the United States, Italy and Spain. The samples were drawn from two sources: the first 160 participants of the ongoing ImmuneRACE study, and 950 to 1,500 subjects contributed by 6 global collaborators. The repertoires were released in a freely available public database meant as a resource for research on the immune response to SARS-CoV-2. Where HLA class I and class II types were available, the types were taken from metadata supplied by the sample provider, not from assay-based typing. The material from the prospective study consisted of cDNA or gDNA derived from T cells, B-cell-depleted T cells, or PBMCs. The sample metadata nearly always contained a de-identified subject ID, COVID-19 status, age in years and sex. Subjects who had been exposed to COVID-19, were actively infected with it, or had recovered from it provided the deeply sampled blood TCRbeta repertoires that made up the dataset.

The immunoSEQ Assay, a bias-controlled multiplex PCR, was used to amplify TCRbeta CDR3 regions from genomic DNA. The original pipeline was this. Nucleated cell counts per sample were estimated from amplification of reference gene primers within the assay. To quantify the absolute abundance of each unique TCRbeta CDR3 rearrangement, sequence reads were collapsed and filtered. For each sample, productive Simpson clonality was calculated as the square root of Simpson's diversity index across productive rearrangements. TCRdb stores this immuneACCESS table with in-frame sequences only. Part of the clones is absent; in the studies checked, under half of the shortfall reflects unresolved V genes, and no reason is known for the rest. V and J calls and clone size are as listed in that table; D and trimming were resolved from the DNA. For this sample the table gives around 130,000 clones, of which around 82% were detected only once. The ten largest clones add up to more than 1.3% of the sample.

What the study reported, not specific to this receptor: The amount of clinical and demographic metadata varied by source and participant and was provided uncurated.

Collaborating institutions collected whole blood in K2EDTA tubes following their own protocols. For TCRbeta analysis, collaborators shipped samples as frozen whole blood, isolated PBMCs, or DNA extracted from either of those sample types. For CDR1 and CDR2, the germline V gene lists SGHRS and YFSETQ. From cysteine to phenylalanine, the CDR3 is 15 amino acids long. Of all the DNA, just the CDR3 is kept, 45 bases in frame from base 1. From V the trimming removes 4 bases and from J it removes 5 bases, while the gene matches leave 9 bases of the junction unaccounted for. As to this clone: It lacks a known antigen. Per-nucleotide qualities are absent, and no much larger clonotype sits a single base away.

The receptor was isolated from a man aged 55 to 70 with acute or convalescent COVID-19. Sample: peripheral blood. The V gene is TRBV5-1 and the J gene is TRBJ2-1; TRBD1 matches 7 bases in the middle. The DNA is TGCGCCAGCAGCCCTCCGACAGGGACCCACAATGAGCAGTTCTTC. This gives the protein CASSPPTGTHNEQFF.